This T cell receptor beta chain was identified during a study of CD8 T cells in Susac syndrome. It was with random hexamers that about 0.45 to 1 ug RNA was reverse transcribed. TCRdb used MiXCR to reprocess the immunoSEQ multiplex PCR reads, holding one entry per CDR3 protein. The table has roughly 120,000 distinct CDR3 sequences, approximately 93% seen once; the top ten hold approximately 0.093%. The V gene end was trimmed by 0 bases and the J gene end by 4 bases; junction bases not matched to a gene: 1. CDR1 and CDR2 from the germline V gene are SEHNR and FQNEAQ (reference sequence). This CDR3 has 15 residues.

Sequenced material: CD4+ T cells from PBMCs. The clonotype comes from a human donor with multiple sclerosis. This chain joins TRBV7-9 and TRBJ1-5; the match to TRBD1 covers 9 bases. The CDR3 reads CASSLAGQGNQPQHF. The CDR3 DNA follows: TGTGCCAGCAGCTTAGCTGGACAGGGGAATCAGCCCCAGCATTTT.